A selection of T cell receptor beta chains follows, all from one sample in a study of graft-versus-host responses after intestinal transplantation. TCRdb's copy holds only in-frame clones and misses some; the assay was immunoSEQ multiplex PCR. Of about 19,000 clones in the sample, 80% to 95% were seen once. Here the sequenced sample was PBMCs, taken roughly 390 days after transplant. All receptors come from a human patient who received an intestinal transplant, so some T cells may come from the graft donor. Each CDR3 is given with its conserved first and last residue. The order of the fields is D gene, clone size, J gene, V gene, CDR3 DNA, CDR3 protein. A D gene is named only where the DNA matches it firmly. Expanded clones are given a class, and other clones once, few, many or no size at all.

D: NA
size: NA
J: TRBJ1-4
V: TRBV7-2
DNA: TGTGCCAGCAGCTTAGCAGGGGGGCCAACTAATGAAAAACTGTTTTTT
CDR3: CASSLAGGPTNEKLFF

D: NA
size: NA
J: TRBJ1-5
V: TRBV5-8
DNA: TGTGCCAGCAGCTTGGGGCAGCCCCAGCATTTT
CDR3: CASSLGQPQHF

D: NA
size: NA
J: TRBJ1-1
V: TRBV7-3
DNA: TGTGCCAGCAGCTTAGGCCCCCCGACAGGAGGCACTGAAGCTTTCTTT
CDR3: CASSLGPPTGGTEAFF

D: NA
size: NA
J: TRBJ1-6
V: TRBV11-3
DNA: TGTGCCAGCAGCTTAGGGAGCACCTATAATTCACCCCTCCACTTT
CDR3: CASSLGSTYNSPLHF

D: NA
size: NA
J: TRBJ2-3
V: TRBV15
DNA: TGTGCCACCAGCAGAGATGGAGTAGCCTATAGCACAGATACGCAGTATTTT
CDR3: CATSRDGVAYSTDTQYF

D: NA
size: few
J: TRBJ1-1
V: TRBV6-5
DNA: TGTGCCAGCAGTTACTCGGTAGGGGTGGGGACTGAAGCTTTCTTT
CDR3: CASSYSVGVGTEAFF

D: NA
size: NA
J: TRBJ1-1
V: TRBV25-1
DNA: TGTGCCAGCAGTGGAGGGAACACTGAAGCTTTCTTT
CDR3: CASSGGNTEAFF

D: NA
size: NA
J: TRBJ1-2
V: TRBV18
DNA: TGTGCCAGCTCACCACCGGAGGGATGGTATGGCTACACCTTC
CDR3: CASSPPEGWYGYTF

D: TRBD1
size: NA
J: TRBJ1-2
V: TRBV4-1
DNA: TGCGCCAGCAGCCTAGGACAGGGAAGTATAACGAACTATGGCTACACCTTC
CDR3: CASSLGQGSITNYGYTF

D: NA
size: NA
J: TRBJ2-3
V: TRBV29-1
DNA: TGCAGCACCGGGACTAGCACAGATACGCAGTATTTT
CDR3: CSTGTSTDTQYF

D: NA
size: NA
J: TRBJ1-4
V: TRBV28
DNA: TGTGCCAGCAGGACTCAGGGAGGAGAAGAAAAACTGTTTTTT
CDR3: CASRTQGGEEKLFF

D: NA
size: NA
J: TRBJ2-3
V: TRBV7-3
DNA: TGTGCCAGCAGCTTAACGAGGAGCACAGATACGCAGTATTTT
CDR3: CASSLTRSTDTQYF

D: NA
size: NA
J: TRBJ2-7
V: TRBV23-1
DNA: TGCGCCAGCAGTCAAGGGTACGAGCAGTACTTC
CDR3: CASSQGYEQYF

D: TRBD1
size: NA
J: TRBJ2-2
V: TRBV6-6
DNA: TGTGCCAGCAGCATTCTCGGGACAGGGGTCGGCGGGGAGCTGTTTTTT
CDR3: CASSILGTGVGGELFF

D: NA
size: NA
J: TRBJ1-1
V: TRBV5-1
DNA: TGCGCCAGCAGCTTGGATTTACAGAACACTGAAGCTTTCTTT
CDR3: CASSLDLQNTEAFF

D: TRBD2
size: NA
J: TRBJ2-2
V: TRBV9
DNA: TGTGCCAGCAGCGTAGGAACGGGGGGACGAAACACCGGGGAGCTGTTTTTT
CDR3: CASSVGTGGRNTGELFF

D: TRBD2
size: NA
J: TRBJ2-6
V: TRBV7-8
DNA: TGTGCCAGCAGCTTAGTGCCTAGCGGGAGGGCCCCTGGGGCCAACGTCCTGACTTTC
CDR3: CASSLVPSGRAPGANVLTF

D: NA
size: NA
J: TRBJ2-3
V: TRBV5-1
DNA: TGCGCCAGCAGCTTTCCACTCAACACAGATACGCAGTATTTT
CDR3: CASSFPLNTDTQYF

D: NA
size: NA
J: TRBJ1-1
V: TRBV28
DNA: TGTGCCAGCACCCCCGGGATCGGAGTGTTCTCTGAAGCTTTCTTT
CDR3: CASTPGIGVFSEAFF

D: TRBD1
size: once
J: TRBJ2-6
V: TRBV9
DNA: TGTGCCAGCAGCGTAACCTTACAGGGGGCTATGGCCAACGTCCTGACTTTC
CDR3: CASSVTLQGAMANVLTF

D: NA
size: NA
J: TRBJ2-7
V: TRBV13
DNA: TGTGCCAGCAGCTTAGGGGCAGGGGACTCCTACGAGCAGTACTTC
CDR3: CASSLGAGDSYEQYF

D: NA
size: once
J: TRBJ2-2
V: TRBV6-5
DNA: TGTGCCAGCAAGACAGGTGGCACCGGGGAGCTGTTTTTT
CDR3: CASKTGGTGELFF

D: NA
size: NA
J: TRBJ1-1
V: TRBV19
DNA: TGTGCCAGTAGTCTGACGGGAAACACTGAAGCTTTCTTT
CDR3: CASSLTGNTEAFF

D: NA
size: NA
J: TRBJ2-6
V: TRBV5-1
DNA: TGCGCCAGCAGCTTGGAAGGGTCCGGGGCCAACGTCCTGACTTTC
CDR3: CASSLEGSGANVLTF

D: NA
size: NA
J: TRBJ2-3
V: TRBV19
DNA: TGTGCCAGTAGTATCGGGGGGCCAGGCACAGATACGCAGTATTTT
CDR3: CASSIGGPGTDTQYF

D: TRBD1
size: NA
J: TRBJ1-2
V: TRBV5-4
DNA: TGTGCCAGCAGCTCGGGACAGGCCTTATCCTATGGCTACACCTTC
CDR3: CASSSGQALSYGYTF

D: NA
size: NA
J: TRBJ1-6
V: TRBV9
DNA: TGTGCCAGCAGCGTAGGGGTCCCCTATAATTCACCCCTCCACTTT
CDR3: CASSVGVPYNSPLHF

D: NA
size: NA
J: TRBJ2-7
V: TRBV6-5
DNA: TGTGCCAGCAGACCCCCTAGGTACGAGCAGTACTTC
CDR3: CASRPPRYEQYF

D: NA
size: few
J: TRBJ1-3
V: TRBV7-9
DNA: TGTGCCAGCAGCTTAGAGGAACTCTCTGGAAACACCATATATTTT
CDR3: CASSLEELSGNTIYF

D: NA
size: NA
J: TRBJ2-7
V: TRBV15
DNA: TGTGCCACCAGCAGAGGGACCCACGAGCAGTACTTC
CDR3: CATSRGTHEQYF

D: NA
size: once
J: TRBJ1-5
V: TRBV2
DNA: TGTGCCAGCAGTGAAGGGAGAACGGTTAGCAATCAGCCCCAGCATTTT
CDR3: CASSEGRTVSNQPQHF

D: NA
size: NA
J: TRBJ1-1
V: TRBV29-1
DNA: TGCAGCGGTCGACAGAACACTGAAGCTTTCTTT
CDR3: CSGRQNTEAFF

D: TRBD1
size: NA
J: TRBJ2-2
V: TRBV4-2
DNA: TGTGCCAGCAGCCAGATACCGGGACAGGGGGCCGGGGAGCTGTTTTTT
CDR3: CASSQIPGQGAGELFF

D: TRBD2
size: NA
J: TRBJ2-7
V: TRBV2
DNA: TGTGCCAGCAGTATAGCGGGGAACTCCTACGAGCAGTACTTC
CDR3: CASSIAGNSYEQYF

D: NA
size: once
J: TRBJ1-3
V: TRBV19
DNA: TGTGCCAGTAGTATATTCAGGGAAAGAAACACCATATATTTT
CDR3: CASSIFRERNTIYF

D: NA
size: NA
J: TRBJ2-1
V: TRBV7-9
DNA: TGTGCCAGCAGCTTATTCGGGGGACCGGATGAGCAGTTCTTC
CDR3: CASSLFGGPDEQFF

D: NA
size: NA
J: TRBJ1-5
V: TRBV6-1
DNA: TGTGCCAGCAGTGACTTGACAGGACTCAATCAGCCCCAGCATTTT
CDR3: CASSDLTGLNQPQHF

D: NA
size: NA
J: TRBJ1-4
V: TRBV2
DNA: TGTGCCAGCAGCTTGGGTGAGGTGTCTTACGAAAAACTGTTTTTT
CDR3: CASSLGEVSYEKLFF

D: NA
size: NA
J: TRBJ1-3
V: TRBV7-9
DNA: TGTGCCAGCAGCTTAGGATGGGCCCCACTGGGAAACACCATATATTTT
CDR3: CASSLGWAPLGNTIYF

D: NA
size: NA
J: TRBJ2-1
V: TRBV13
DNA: TGTGCCAGCAGCCGACTCCCGGGTCTGAGCTCCTACAATGAGCAGTTCTTC
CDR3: CASSRLPGLSSYNEQFF

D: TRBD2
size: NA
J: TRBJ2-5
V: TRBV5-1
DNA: TGCGCCAGCAGCAAAGGACTAGCGGGAGCTGAGACCCAGTACTTC
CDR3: CASSKGLAGAETQYF

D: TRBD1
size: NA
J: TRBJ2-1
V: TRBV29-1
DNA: TGCAGCGTTGAGCCCCGGGACAGGATATACAATGAGCAGTTCTTC
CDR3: CSVEPRDRIYNEQFF

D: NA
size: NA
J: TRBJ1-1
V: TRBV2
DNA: TGTGCCAGCAGGATTTACCCTGGGCGGAACACTGAAGCTTTCTTT
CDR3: CASRIYPGRNTEAFF

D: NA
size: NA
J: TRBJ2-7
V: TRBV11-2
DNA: TGTGCCAGCAGCTTACCCTACGAGCAGTACTTC
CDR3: CASSLPYEQYF

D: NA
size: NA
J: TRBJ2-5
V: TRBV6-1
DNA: TGTGCCAGCAGTGGGAGACTTCAAGAGACCCAGTACTTC
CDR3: CASSGRLQETQYF